Given below is one T cell receptor (beta chain) in context. The antigen remains undetermined. Assay: immunoSEQ multiplex PCR; the TCRdb copy retains only in-frame clones and omits some. The sample contains tens of thousands of clones, approximately 91% of which appear only once. This record comes from a study of stem cell transplantation in POMP-related autoinflammatory disease. Findings and limits, study-wide: In PRAID patients, the number of distinct TRB V-J gene pairings was restricted.

Trimming removed 7 bases from V and 2 bases from J; junction bases left unmatched: 6. Germline values: CDR1 SGHRS, CDR2 YFSETQ. The CDR3 is 14 amino acids. Here the sequenced sample was CD4+ T cells from PBMCs, taken after stem cell transplantation. The rearrangement uses TRBV5-1 and TRBJ2-3; 8 nucleotides align to TRBD2. The TCR was taken from a human patient with POMP-related autoinflammation and immune dysregulation (PRAID). Part of the T cell pool may stem from the graft donor. CDR3: CASEERGPTDTQYF. In nucleotides, the CDR3 is TGCGCCAGCGAGGAGCGGGGGCCCACAGATACGCAGTATTTT.